This entry features one T cell receptor beta chain sequence. Antigen unknown. The data stem from a study of blood T cells in healthy people across ages. Study summary: Template switching retrieved approximately one barcoded beta molecule for each two T cells. General study findings and limits: It was not known whether donors were CMV positive (a possible confounder of expanded clonotype changes).

Combining a sample-barcoded 5' primer with a J-beta primer mix, a second PCR ran for roughly 7 to 12 cycles. CDR3-containing paired-end reads numbering at least 2.5 million came from each sample. TCRdb ran MiXCR on the 5' RACE reads and lists one entry per CDR3 protein. The sample lists 1,500,000 or so distinct CDR3 sequences, roughly two fifths occurring once. All donors came from Russia, were Caucasian and healthy, and spanned ages roughly 6 to 95. V shed 2 bases and J shed 4 bases, with 14 bases lying between them. The CDR3 length is 16 residues. Germline V gene data show CDR1 as SGHTA and CDR2 as FQGNSA.

The V and J genes are TRBV7-2 and TRBJ2-2; no definite D call. Sequenced input: blood. This sequence was found in a woman between 18 and 29 years old in good health. The CDR3 DNA reads as TGTGCCAGCAGCTTAACCCAAAGAGCAGTCACCGGGGAGCTGTTTTTT. As protein: CASSLTQRAVTGELFF.